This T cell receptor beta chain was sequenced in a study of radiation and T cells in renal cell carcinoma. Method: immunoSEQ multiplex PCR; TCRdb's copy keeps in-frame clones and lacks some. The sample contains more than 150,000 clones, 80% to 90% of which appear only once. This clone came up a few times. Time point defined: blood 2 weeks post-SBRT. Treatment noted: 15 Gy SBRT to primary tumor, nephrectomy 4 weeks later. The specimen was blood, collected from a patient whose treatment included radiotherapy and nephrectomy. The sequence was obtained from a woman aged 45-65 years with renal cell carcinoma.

CDR3 bases: TGTGCCAGCTCACTGAACACCCCTGGAGACACTGAAGCTTTCTTT. Encoded protein: CASSLNTPGDTEAFF. The rearrangement links TRBV18 to TRBJ1-1; D not certain. Germline lookup yields CDR1 KGHSH and CDR2 LQKENI. The CDR3 is 15 amino acids. Trimming left V 4 bases short and J 3 bases short, with 15 bases between.